Here is one T cell receptor beta chain with its context. Its antigen remains unidentified. Deletions cut 4 bases from V and 10 bases from J, with 24 bases between. The CDR3 sequence is 17 residues long. Germline V gene lookup returns CDR1 SGHRS and CDR2 YFSETQ. The immunoSEQ assay was v3. Each library reached 1.9 million or so read pairs, or about 5-6 million at deep level. Sequencing used immunoSEQ multiplex PCR; TCRdb keeps in-frame clones, though not all of them. This repertoire shows tens of thousands of clones, around 85% found once; its top ten account for approximately 5%. These data are taken from a study of TIL therapy for anti-PD-1-resistant metastatic lung cancer. On the study more broadly: Median patient age was almost 55, ranging 38-75 years. Tumors carried a median around 1.4 non-synonymous mutations per megabase. Whole-study findings and limits: This highly selected cohort may not generalize to typical lung cancer patients.

This sample's time point: pre-treatment sample, taken before nivolumab and TIL therapy. Material: blood, obtained at baseline. The receptor's source is a person aged 25-85 years with non-small cell lung cancer. The rearrangement uses TRBV5-1 and TRBJ1-6; maybe TRBD1 (5 bases). The CDR3 loop reads CASSLNRDYGLRSPLHF. For the CDR3, the DNA is TGCGCCAGCAGCCTAAACCGGGACTATGGGTTGCGGTCACCCCTCCACTTT.